Listed here is a single T cell receptor (beta chain). No antigen is known for it. Time point here: blood 4 weeks post-SBRT, at nephrectomy. The treatment denotes: 15 Gy SBRT to primary tumor, nephrectomy 4 weeks later. Nephrectomy followed 15 Gy stereotactic body radiation by 4 weeks. With 0 bases removed from V and 5 bases from J, the gap between germline ends came to 13 bases. In germline, CDR1 is MNHNS, CDR2 SASEGT. This CDR3 has 16 residues. This record belongs to a study of radiation and T cells in renal cell carcinoma. Findings and limits, study-wide: From baseline, blood top tumor clonotypes peaked at 2 weeks post-radiation. Pretreatment tumor biopsies were lacking, so baseline clonotypes are unknown.

The repertoire was sequenced with immunoSEQ multiplex PCR; TCRdb's copy has only in-frame clones and lacks some. The profile shows 130,000 to 150,000 clones, approximately 86% of them singletons. The chain couples TRBV6-1 to TRBJ1-4, with a tentative D call TRBD1 (5 bases). This clonotype was obtained from a woman aged 50 to 60 with renal cell carcinoma. This specimen consisted of blood, obtained from a patient whose treatment included radiotherapy and nephrectomy. CDR3 in amino acids: CASSEALRGWNEKLFF. CDR3 coding DNA: TGTGCCAGCAGTGAAGCACTTCGGGGGTGGAATGAAAAACTGTTTTTT.